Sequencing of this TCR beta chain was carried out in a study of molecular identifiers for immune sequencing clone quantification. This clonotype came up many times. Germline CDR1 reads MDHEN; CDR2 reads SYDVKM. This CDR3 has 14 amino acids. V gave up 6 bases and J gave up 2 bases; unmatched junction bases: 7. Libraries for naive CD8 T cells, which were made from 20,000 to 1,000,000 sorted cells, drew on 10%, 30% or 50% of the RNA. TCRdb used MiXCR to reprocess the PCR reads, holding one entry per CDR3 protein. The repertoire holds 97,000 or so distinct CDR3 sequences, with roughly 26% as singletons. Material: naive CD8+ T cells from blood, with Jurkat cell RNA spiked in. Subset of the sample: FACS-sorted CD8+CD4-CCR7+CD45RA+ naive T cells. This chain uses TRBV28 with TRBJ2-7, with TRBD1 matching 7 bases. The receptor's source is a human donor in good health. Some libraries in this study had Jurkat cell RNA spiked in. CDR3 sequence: CASRSTGTTYEQYF. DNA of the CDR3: TGTGCCAGCAGATCGACAGGGACAACCTACGAGCAGTACTTC.